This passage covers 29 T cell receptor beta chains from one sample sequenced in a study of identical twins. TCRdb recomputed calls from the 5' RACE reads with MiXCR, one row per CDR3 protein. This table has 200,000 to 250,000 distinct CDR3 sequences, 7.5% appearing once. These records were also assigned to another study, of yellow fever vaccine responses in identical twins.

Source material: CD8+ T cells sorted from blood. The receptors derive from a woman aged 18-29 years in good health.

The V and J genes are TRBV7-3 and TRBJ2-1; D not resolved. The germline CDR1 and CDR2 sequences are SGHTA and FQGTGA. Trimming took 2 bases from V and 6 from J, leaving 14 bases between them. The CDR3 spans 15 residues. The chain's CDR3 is CASSLSGPGINEQFF. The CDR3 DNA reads TGTGCCAGCAGCTTATCAGGACCTGGAATCAATGAGCAGTTCTTC.

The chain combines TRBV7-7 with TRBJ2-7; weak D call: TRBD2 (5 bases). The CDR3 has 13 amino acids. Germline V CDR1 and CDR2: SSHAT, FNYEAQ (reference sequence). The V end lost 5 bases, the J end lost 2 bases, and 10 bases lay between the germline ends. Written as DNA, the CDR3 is TGTGCCAGCAGCCGGACCGGGACCTACGAGCAGTACGTC. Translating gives CASSRTGTYEQYV.

CDR3 sequence (DNA): TGTGCCAGCAGCTTAGCGGAATCAGTTAATTCACCCCTCCACTTT. This sequence encodes CASSLAESVNSPLHF. V gene TRBV7-6 combines with J gene TRBJ1-6; the D is unclear. The V gene lost 0 bases and the J gene lost 6 bases, with 9 bases spanning the gap. The CDR3 consists of 15 residues. The germline V gene encodes CDR1 SGHVS and CDR2 FNYEAQ. The whole variable domain, filled in from reference TRBV7-6 and TRBJ1-6, reads GAGVSQSPRYKVTKRGQDVALRCDPISGHVSLYWYRQALGQGPEFLTYFNYEAQQDKSGLPNDRFSAERPEGSISTLTIQRTEQRDSAMYRCASSLAESVNSPLHFGNGTRLTVT.

The CDR3 DNA reads TGCGCCAGCAGCCAAGAAATGCGAAGCGGGAGGACCCCTTCCAGGACCGGGGAGCTGTTTTTT. It specifies CASSQEMRSGRTPSRTGELFF. The V gene is TRBV4-1, the J gene TRBJ2-2; 9 bases are shared with TRBD2. CDR1 MGHRA and CDR2 YSYEKL come from the germline V gene. After removal of 0 bases from V and 5 bases from J, the junction contained 19 bases not matched to a gene. The CDR3 runs to 21 residues.

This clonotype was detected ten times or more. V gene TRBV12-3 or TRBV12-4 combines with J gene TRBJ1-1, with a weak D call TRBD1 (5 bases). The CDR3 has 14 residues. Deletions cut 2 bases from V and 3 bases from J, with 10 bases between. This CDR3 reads CASSLNPGYTEAFF. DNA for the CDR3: TGTGCCAGCAGTTTAAATCCAGGGTACACTGAAGCTTTCTTT.

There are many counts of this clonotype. CDR3 protein: CAISGDAGGRATPYNEQFF. DNA of the CDR3: TGTGCCATCAGTGGGGATGCGGGGGGACGGGCGACCCCCTACAATGAGCAGTTCTTC. The chain joins TRBV10-3 to TRBJ2-1; 8 bases are shared with TRBD2. The CDR3 spans 19 residues. In germline, CDR1 is ENHRY, CDR2 SYGVKD. With V trimmed by 4 bases and J by 2 bases, 16 bases remained unmatched.

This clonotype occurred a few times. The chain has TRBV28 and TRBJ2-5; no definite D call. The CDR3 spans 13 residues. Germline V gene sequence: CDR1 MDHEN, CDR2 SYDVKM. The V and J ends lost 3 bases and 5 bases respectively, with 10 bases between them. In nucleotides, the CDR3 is TGTGCCAGCAGTTTCAGGTTCTCGGAGACCCAGTACTTC. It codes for CASSFRFSETQYF.

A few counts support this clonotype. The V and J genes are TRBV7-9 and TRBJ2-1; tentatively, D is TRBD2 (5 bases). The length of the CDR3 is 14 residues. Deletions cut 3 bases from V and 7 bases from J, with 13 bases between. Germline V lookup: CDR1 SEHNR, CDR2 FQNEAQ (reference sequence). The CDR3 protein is CASSLSLGGNEQFF. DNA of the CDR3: TGTGCCAGCAGCTTGAGCCTTGGAGGTAATGAGCAGTTCTTC.

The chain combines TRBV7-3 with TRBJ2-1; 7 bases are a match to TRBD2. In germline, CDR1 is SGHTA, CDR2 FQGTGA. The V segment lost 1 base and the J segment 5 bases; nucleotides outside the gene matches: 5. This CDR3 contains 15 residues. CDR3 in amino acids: CASSLRAGADNEQFF. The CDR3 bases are TGTGCCAGCAGCTTAAGGGCGGGAGCCGACAATGAGCAGTTCTTC.

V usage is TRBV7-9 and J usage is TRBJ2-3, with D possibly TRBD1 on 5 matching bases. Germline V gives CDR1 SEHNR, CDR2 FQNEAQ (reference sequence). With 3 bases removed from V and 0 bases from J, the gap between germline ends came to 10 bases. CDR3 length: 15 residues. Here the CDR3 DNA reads TGTGCCAGCAGCTTTTATGCAGGGAGCACAGATACGCAGTATTTT. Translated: CASSFYAGSTDTQYF. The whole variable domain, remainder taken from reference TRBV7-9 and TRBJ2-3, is DTGVSQNPRHKITKRGQNVTFRCDPISEHNRLYWYRQTLGQGPEFLTYFQNEAQLEKSRLLSDRFSAERPKGSFSTLEIQRTEQGDSAMYLCASSFYAGSTDTQYFGPGTRLTVL.

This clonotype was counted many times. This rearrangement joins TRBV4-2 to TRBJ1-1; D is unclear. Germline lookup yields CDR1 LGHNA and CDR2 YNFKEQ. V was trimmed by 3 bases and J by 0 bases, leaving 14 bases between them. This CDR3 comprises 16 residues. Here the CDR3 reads CASSHVNVGLNTEAFF. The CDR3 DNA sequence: TGTGCCAGCAGCCACGTTAACGTCGGTTTGAACACTGAAGCTTTCTTT.

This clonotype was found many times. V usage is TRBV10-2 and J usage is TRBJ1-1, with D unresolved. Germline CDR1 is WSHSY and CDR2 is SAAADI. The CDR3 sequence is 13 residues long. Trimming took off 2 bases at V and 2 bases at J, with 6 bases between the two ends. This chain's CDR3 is CASSETDNTEAFF. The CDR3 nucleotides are TGCGCCAGCAGTGAGACGGATAACACTGAAGCTTTCTTT.

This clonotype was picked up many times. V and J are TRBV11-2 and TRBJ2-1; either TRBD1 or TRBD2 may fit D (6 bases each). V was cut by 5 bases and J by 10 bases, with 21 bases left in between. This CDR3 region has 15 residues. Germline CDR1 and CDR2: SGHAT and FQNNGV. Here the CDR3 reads CASSAEGGGRGEQFF. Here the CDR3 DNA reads TGTGCCAGCAGCGCGGAGGGGGGTGGTAGAGGGGAGCAGTTCTTC.

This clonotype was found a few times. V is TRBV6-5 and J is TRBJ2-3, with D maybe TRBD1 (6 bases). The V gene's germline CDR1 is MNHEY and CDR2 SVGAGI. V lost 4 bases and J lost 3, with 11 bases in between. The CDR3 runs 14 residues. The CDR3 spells CASSSQQGTDTQYF. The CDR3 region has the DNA TGTGCCAGCAGTTCACAACAGGGTACAGATACGCAGTATTTT.

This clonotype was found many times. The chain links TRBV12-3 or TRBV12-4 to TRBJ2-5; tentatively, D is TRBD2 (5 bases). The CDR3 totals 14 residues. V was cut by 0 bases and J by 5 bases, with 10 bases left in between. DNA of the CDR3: TGTGCCAGCAGTTTAGCCGGGGTTACGGAGACCCAGTACTTC. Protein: CASSLAGVTETQYF.

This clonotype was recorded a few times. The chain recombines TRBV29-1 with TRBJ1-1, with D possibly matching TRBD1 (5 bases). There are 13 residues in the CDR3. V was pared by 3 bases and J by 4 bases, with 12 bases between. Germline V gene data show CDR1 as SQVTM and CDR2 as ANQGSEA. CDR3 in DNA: TGCAGCGTTGAGGGGGGGGGAGGCACTGAAGCTTTCTTT. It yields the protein CSVEGGGGTEAFF.

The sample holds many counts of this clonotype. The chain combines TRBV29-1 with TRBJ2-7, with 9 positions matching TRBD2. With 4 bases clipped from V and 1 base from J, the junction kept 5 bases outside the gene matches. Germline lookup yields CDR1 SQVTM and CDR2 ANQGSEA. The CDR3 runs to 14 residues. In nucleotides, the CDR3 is TGCAGCGTTGGTGGTAGCGGGAGTTCCTACGAGCAGTACTTC. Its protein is CSVGGSGSSYEQYF.

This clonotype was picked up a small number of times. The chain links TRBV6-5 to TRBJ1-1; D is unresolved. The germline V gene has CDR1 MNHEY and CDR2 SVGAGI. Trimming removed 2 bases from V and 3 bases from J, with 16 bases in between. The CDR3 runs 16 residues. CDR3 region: CASSYLVRAGDTEAFF. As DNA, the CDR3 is TGTGCCAGCAGTTACCTCGTTCGGGCGGGAGACACTGAAGCTTTCTTT.

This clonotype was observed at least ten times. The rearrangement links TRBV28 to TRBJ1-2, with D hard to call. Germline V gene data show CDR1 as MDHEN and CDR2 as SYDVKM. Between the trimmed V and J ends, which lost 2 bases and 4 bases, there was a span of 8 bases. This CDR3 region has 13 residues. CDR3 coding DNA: TGTGCCAGCAGTTTAGAGTCCCCCTATGGCTACACCTTC. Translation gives CASSLESPYGYTF.

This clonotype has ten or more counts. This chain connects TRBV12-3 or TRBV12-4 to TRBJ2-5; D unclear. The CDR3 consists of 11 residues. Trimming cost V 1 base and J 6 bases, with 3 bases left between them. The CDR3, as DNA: TGTGCCAGCAGTTTAGGGAAGACCCAGTACTTC. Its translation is CASSLGKTQYF.

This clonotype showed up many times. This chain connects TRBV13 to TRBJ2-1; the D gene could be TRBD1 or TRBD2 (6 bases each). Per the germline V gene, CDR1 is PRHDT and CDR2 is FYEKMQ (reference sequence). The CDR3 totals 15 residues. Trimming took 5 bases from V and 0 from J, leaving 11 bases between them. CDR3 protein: CASSTRGPSYNEQFF. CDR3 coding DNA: TGTGCCAGCAGCACACGGGGGCCCTCCTACAATGAGCAGTTCTTC.

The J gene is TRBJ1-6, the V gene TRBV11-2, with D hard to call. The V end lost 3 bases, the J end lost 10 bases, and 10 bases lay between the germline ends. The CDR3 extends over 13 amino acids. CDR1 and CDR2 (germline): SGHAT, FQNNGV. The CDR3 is CASSFTYRSPLHF. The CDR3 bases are TGTGCCAGCAGCTTCACTTATCGATCACCCCTCCACTTT.

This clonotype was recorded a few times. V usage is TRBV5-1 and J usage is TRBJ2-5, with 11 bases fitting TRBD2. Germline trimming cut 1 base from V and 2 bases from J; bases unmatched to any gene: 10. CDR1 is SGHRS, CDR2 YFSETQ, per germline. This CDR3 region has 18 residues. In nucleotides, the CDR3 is TGCGCCAGCAGCTTGAGAGGGACTAGCGGTTACACACAAGAGACCCAGTACTTC. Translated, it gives CASSLRGTSGYTQETQYF.

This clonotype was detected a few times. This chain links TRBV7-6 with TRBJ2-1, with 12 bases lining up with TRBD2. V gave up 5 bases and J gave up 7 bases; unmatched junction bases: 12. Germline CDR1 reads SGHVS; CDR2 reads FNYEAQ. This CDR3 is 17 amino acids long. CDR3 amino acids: CASSPNQLAGGPNEQFF. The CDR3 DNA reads TGTGCCAGCAGCCCTAATCAGCTAGCGGGGGGGCCAAATGAGCAGTTCTTC.

The CDR3 region has the DNA TGTGCCAGCAGCCCCACCGGGACAGGGGTCCCAGAGACCCAGTACTTC. It specifies CASSPTGTGVPETQYF. V usage is TRBV5-5 and J usage is TRBJ2-5; 10 bases are a match to TRBD1. The junction had 10 bases not matched to a gene; V was cut back by 4 bases and J by 4 bases. The CDR3 covers 16 residues. Germline V gene data show CDR1 as SGHKS and CDR2 as YYEKEE (reference sequence).

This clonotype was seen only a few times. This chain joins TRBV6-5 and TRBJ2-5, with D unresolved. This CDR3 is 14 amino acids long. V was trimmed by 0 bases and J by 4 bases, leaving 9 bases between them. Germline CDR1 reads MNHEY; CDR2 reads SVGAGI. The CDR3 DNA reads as TGTGCCAGCAGTTACTCGAGCCCAGTAGAGACCCAGTACTTC. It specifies CASSYSSPVETQYF.

The CDR3 loop reads CASIDSSSYNEQFF. CDR3 nucleotides: TGTGCCAGCATAGACAGTAGCTCCTACAATGAGCAGTTCTTC. The rearrangement uses TRBV12-3 or TRBV12-4 and TRBJ2-1; D might be TRBD1 (5 bases). The CDR3 extends over 14 amino acids. Between the trimmed V and J ends, which lost 7 bases and 0 bases, there was a span of 10 bases.

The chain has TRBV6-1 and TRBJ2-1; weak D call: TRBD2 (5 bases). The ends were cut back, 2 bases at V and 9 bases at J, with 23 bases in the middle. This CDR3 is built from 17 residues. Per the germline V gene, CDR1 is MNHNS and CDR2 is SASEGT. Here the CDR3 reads CASSEPVMASPVREQFF. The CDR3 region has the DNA TGTGCCAGCAGTGAACCCGTAATGGCTAGCCCAGTGCGTGAGCAGTTCTTC.

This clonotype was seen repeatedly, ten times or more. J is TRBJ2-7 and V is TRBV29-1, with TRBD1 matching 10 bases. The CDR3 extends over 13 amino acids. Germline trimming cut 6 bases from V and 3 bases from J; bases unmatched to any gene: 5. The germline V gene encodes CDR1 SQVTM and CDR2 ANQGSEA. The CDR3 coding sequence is TGCAGCGTCCAGGACAGGGGGAGCTACGAGCAGTACTTC. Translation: CSVQDRGSYEQYF.